The clone carrying this T cell receptor (beta chain) has just one count. As yet, its antigen is unknown. From the 5' RACE reads, TCRdb called clonotypes with MiXCR, one entry per CDR3 protein. The sample lists about 450,000 distinct CDR3 sequences, 26% occurring once. This specimen comes from a study of CD8 T cells in ankylosing spondylitis. The V end lost 2 bases, the J end lost 5 bases, and 7 bases lay between the germline ends. CDR3 length: 11 amino acids. CDR1 DFQATT and CDR2 SNEGSKA come from the germline V gene (reference sequence). Study-wide points: A TCR beta motif of several highly homologous variants seemed to mark ankylosing spondylitis blood.

This chain connects TRBV20-1 to TRBJ2-7, with D unresolved. This clonotype was sampled from a male donor with ankylosing spondylitis. Sequencing was carried out using blood, either unsorted or a sorted T cell fraction (not recorded which). The CDR3 bases are TGCAGTGCTAGATCCACACACGAGCAGTACTTC. Translation gives CSARSTHEQYF.